This section outlines one TCR beta chain sequence together with its context. TCRdb itself ran the reads through MiXCR, one entry per CDR3 protein. Of about 530,000 distinct CDR3 sequences in the sample, about a quarter were seen once. This entry is derived from a study of T cell repertoires in cytomegalovirus infection. From germline, CDR1 is SGHDT and CDR2 YYEEEE. The CDR3 loop spans 18 amino acids. V lost 0 bases, J lost 4 bases, and 23 bases lay in between. This TCR was recovered from a human donor in good health (CMV status not recorded). Some clones in this sample may be carry-over from other donors' samples. This chain connects TRBV5-6 to TRBJ2-7, with D perhaps matching TRBD2 (7 bases). The material sequenced was PBMCs. The CDR3: CASSLGRVGGLATYEQYF. The CDR3 coding sequence is TGTGCCAGCAGCTTGGGGAGGGTCGGGGGGCTTGCCACATACGAGCAGTACTTC.